This T cell receptor (beta chain) was identified during a study of spatial heterogeneity in lung cancer (dated by TCRdb to 2018 to 2020). Describing the broader study: Beta-chain transcripts were consistently detected in greater numbers than alpha-chain transcripts, which likely reflected higher beta-chain transcript abundance. In the raw uncorrected reads, each unique combination of TCR and UMI appeared more than ten times on average. In non-small cell lung cancer, the study made a quantitative comparison of TCR alpha and beta repertoires among multiple tumor regions, matched nontumor lung and blood. The study linked features of the TCR repertoire to counts of nonsynonymous mutations, which were determined by whole-exome sequencing of tumor tissue. At surgery, both alpha and beta chains were TCR-sequenced in 200 to 250 tumor regions, 64 matched nontumor lung samples and a few dozen PBMC samples. General study outcomes and caveats: Confirming at a functional level the hypothesis that regional TCRs recognize regional mutations was considered to require additional single-cell paired TCR alpha and beta sequencing. Ubiquitous expanded tumor TCRs were found in blood more often at tumor resection than at routine follow-up.

This clonotype was seen many times. Its antigen is unknown. No base quality information exists; no much larger clone differs at one position. The CDR3 sequence holds 18 residues, the cysteine and phenylalanine included. Only the CDR3 portion is preserved as DNA: 54 bases, with reading frame beginning at the first base. In the germline V gene, CDR1 corresponds to SGHTA and CDR2 to FQGNSA. V is pared back by 3 bases and J by 2 bases, with 22 bases lying between the germline termini. The time point label, as the study defines it: sample taken at primary tumor resection. Donors were 72 patients with early-stage, untreated non-small cell lung cancer from the lung TRACERx cohort. Whole RNA extracted from tumor and nontumor lung tissue, or from cryopreserved PBMC samples, was used for TCR sequencing without cell sorting. Only patients for whom sufficient RNA was available from at least two tumor regions were selected for TCR sequencing.

The library was prepared using 5' RACE. The data were produced on a NextSeq 500. To allow correction of PCR and sequencing errors, the TCR library protocol tagged every TCR cDNA molecule with a unique molecular identifier. The original pipeline was this. TCR identification, UMI-based error correction and CDR3 extraction were performed with Decombinator tools. TCRs above a frequency of 2 per 1,000, corresponding to the top 1% of the tumor frequency distribution, were defined as expanded. Rényi diversity was computed with the R vegan package after subsampling each repertoire 100 times to 5,000 TCRs. CDR3 similarity networks were constructed using string-kernel similarity of amino acid triplets, with links drawn between CDR3s whose pairwise similarity was above 0.82. Clones were called with MiXCR by TCRdb after fastp trimmed the public reads at Q25, and only in-frame beta chains were retained. Under each unique CDR3 protein, matching rows form one entry showing the most common genes and DNA. TCRdb's processing, not the authors', yielded these V and J calls. The sample table lists about 25,000 distinct CDR3 sequences, around 7% of them with a count of one. The ten most abundant clones make up roughly an eighth of the sample.

The clonotype was recovered from a male donor with early-stage non-small cell lung cancer. The chain is made from TRBV7-2 and TRBJ2-5, and possibly TRBD2, on 6 matching bases. The sample was PBMCs, taken at surgery. The DNA is TGTGCCAGCAGCTTTTCCGGGACTCCAAGAGGGTTTCAAGAGACCCAGTACTTC. Its translation reads: CASSFSGTPRGFQETQYF.